This T cell receptor beta chain was observed in a study of prognosis after radiotherapy for stage I lung cancer. Overall study context: Tumors were squamous cell carcinoma in seven patients and adenocarcinoma in some twelve.

From genomic DNA, TCR beta CDR3 was amplified by two-round multiplex PCR. TRBV and TRBJ genes each had their own specific primers in first-round PCR. TCRdb processed the multiplex PCR reads anew with MiXCR; each CDR3 protein has one entry. This sample has 10,000 to 15,000 distinct CDR3 sequences, with 43% found just once. There are many counts of this clonotype. CT and PET/CT found no node involvement in any patient, and none had received chemotherapy or radiotherapy before or had other malignancies. This TCR came from a donor over 45 with non-small cell lung cancer. The sample consisted of PBMCs, taken before or after stereotactic body radiation therapy (not recorded which).

CDR3 region: CASSSWTGGIHPLFF. Written as DNA, the CDR3 is TGTGCCAGCAGCTCGTGGACAGGGGGCATCCATCCACTGTTTTTT. The V gene is TRBV7-2, the J gene TRBJ1-4, with 11 bases that match TRBD1. From germline, CDR1 is SGHTA and CDR2 FQGNSA. This CDR3 contains 15 residues. V lost 4 bases to trimming and J lost 13 bases; unmatched junction nucleotides: 11. Supplemented by reference TRBV7-2 and TRBJ1-4, the full variable domain reads GAGVSQSPSNKVTEKGKDVELRCDPISGHTALYWYRQSLGQGLEFLIYFQGNSAPDKSGLPSDRFSAERTGGSVSTLTIQRTQQEDSAVYLCASSSWTGGIHPLFFGSGTQLSVL.